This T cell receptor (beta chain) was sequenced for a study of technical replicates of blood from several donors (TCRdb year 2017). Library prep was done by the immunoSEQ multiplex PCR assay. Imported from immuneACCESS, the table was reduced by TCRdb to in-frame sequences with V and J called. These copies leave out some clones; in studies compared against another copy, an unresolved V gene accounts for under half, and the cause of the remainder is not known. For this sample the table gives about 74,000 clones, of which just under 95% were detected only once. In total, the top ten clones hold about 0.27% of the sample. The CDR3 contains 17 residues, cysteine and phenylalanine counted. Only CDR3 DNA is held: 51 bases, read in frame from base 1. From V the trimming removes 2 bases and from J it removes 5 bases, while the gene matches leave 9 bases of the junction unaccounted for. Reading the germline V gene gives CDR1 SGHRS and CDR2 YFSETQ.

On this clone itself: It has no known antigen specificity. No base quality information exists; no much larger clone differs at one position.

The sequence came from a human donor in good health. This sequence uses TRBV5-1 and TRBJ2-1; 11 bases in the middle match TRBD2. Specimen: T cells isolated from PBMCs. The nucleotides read TGCGCCAGCAGCTTTGGACTAGCGGGCCATTTGAACAATGAGCAGTTCTTC. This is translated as CASSFGLAGHLNNEQFF.